This TCR beta chain comes out of a study of vaccination effects on CD4 cells after COVID-19. Using viral peptide pools, the ViraFEST assay grew out antigen-specific CD4+ T cells prior to sequencing. When roughly eleven days of culture had elapsed, CD4+ T cells were isolated. Two doses of either BNT162b2 or mRNA-1273 were given to each participant. The sample holds a few counts of this clone. Its antigen is not known. Assay used: immunoSEQ multiplex PCR; TCRdb lists only in-frame clones, some missing. The data hold 60,000 to 90,000 clones, with over 70% observed a single time. Source: CD4+ T cells from PBMCs cultured with HCoV-229E spike peptides, taken after COVID-19 vaccination. The origin of this receptor is a human donor who received a COVID-19 vaccine.

The CDR3 nucleotides read TGTGCCAGCAGCTTAAGAGAGGGACGAACCCAGTACTTC. Its translation: CASSLREGRTQYF. This rearrangement joins TRBV7-3 to TRBJ2-5, with D tentatively TRBD1 or TRBD2 (5 bases each). The V end was cut by 1 base, the J end by 8 bases, with 11 bases between. This CDR3 spans 13 amino acids. Germline loops: CDR1 SGHTA, CDR2 FQGTGA.